This T cell receptor beta chain was identified during a study of blood T cells in healthy people across ages. Across the study: In model experiments, template switching was able to capture about one barcoded beta molecule for every two T cells that were present. General observations from the study: It was not known whether donors were CMV positive (a possible confounder of expanded clonotype changes). Versus aged donors, long-lived donors had higher diversity and more naive CD4+ cells. Diversity estimated from one million T cells was considered an underestimate.

The CDR3 is 15 residues long. CDR1 and CDR2 (germline): MNHEY, SVGEGT. Together with a sample-barcoded 5' primer, a J-beta primer mix was included in a second PCR lasting about 6 to 11 cycles. TCRdb itself ran the 5' RACE reads through MiXCR, one entry per CDR3 protein. The data contain about 780,000 distinct CDR3 sequences, around 62% of them seen just once; the ten biggest clones take up 28%. On this clonotype: The antigen remains unidentified.

The sample consisted of blood. V and J are TRBV6-2 or TRBV6-3 and TRBJ2-5; weak D call: TRBD2 (5 bases). The DNA end is more similar to TRBJ2-7, so the J call may be wrong. The source is a man aged 30 to 39 in good health. CDR3 amino acids: CASSYSTVRDYEQYF. CDR3 sequence (DNA): TGTGCCAGCAGTTACTCGACGGTCCGGGACTACGAGCAGTACTTC.